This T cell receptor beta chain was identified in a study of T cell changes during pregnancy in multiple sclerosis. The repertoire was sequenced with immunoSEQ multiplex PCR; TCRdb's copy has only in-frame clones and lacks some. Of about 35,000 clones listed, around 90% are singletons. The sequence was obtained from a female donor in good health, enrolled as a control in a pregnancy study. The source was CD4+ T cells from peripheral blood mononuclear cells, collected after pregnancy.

The CDR3 DNA reads as TGCGCCAGCAGCGCCCAGGGACAGAATGGTTCACCCCTCCACTTT. Protein sequence: CASSAQGQNGSPLHF. The V gene is TRBV5-1, the J gene TRBJ1-6; 7 bases fit TRBD1. The length of the CDR3 is 15 residues. The V segment lost 4 bases and the J segment 9 bases; nucleotides outside the gene matches: 10. Germline CDR1 reads SGHRS; CDR2 reads YFSETQ.